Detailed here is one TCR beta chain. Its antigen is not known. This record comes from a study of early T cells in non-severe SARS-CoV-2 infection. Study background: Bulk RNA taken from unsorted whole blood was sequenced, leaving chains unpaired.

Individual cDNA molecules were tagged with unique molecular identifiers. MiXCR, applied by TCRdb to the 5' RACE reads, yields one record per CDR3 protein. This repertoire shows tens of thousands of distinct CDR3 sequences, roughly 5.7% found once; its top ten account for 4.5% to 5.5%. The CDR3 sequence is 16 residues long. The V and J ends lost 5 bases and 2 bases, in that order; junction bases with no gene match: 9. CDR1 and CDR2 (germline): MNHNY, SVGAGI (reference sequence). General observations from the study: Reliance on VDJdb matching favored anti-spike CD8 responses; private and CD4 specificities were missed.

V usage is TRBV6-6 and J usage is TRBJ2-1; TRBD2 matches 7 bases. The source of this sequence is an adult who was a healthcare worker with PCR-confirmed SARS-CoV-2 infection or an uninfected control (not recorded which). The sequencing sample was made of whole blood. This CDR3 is CASSHQRERPYNEQFF. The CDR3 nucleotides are TGTGCCAGCAGTCATCAGCGGGAAAGGCCCTACAATGAGCAGTTCTTC.